This TCR beta chain is drawn from a study of T cell responses to AZD1222 COVID-19 vaccine. About the study: Combined were second doses at about 4 or about 12 weeks. Overall study results and limits: Clonal diversity may have been underestimated in mostly white British donors. Recipients of AZD1222 seropositive at baseline numbered only 5 or 6. There were vaccine-associated CD4 TCRs across spike, dominant at 160-218 and 743-854.

CDR1 is SGHTA, CDR2 FQGTGA, per germline. This CDR3 contains 14 residues. V gave up 2 bases and J gave up 2 bases, with 9 bases separating them. Sequencing used immunoSEQ multiplex PCR; TCRdb keeps in-frame clones, though not all of them. In the table there are 100,000 to 120,000 clones, more than 75% of which are singletons. Points on this clone: Its antigen is undetermined.

The V call is TRBV7-3, the J call TRBJ1-1, with D unclear. This specimen was peripheral blood, taken on day 0 of AZD1222 vaccination. The clonotype was recovered from an adult in good health. CDR3 region: CASSLEGKNTEAFF. Here the CDR3 DNA reads TGTGCCAGCAGCTTAGAAGGCAAAAACACTGAAGCTTTCTTT.